This T cell receptor (beta chain) was captured in a study of beta chain features in type 1 diabetes. Expressed TCRB transcripts were sequenced because the isolated RNA had all been reverse transcribed beforehand. Profiled with immunoSEQ multiplex PCR; TCRdb holds only in-frame clones, not every one. The data contain 680,000 or so clones, roughly 13% of them singletons. V was cut by 3 bases and J by 3 bases, with 11 bases left in between. CDR1 and CDR2 (germline): KGHSH, LQKENI. The CDR3 covers 14 residues. General study results and limits: TCRB CDR3 length was moderately but significantly reduced in all four CD4+ subsets of Type 1 diabetes patients.

A word on this clone: Its antigen is unidentified.

There was one heparinised blood draw per donor, averaging approximately 120 mL. The V and J genes are TRBV18 and TRBJ2-5; D is possibly TRBD1 (6 bases). Material for sequencing was naive CD4+ T cells from blood. This receptor was obtained from a man aged 18 to 30 with type 1 diabetes. The CDR3 sequence is CASSPVAGEETQYF. The CDR3 DNA reads as TGTGCCAGCTCACCGGTGGCAGGGGAAGAGACCCAGTACTTC.